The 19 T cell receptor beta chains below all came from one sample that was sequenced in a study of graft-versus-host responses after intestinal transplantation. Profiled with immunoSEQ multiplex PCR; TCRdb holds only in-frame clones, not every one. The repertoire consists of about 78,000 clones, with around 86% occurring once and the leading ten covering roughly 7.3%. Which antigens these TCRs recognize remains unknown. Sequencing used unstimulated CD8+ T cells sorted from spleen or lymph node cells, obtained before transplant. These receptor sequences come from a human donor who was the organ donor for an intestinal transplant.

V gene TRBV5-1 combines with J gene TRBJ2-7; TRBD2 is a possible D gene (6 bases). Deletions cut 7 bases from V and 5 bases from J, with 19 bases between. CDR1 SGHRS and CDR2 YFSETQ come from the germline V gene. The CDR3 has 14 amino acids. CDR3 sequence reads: CASGPTTSFDEQYF. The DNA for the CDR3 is TGCGCCAGCGGCCCCACGACTAGTTTTGACGAGCAGTACTTC.

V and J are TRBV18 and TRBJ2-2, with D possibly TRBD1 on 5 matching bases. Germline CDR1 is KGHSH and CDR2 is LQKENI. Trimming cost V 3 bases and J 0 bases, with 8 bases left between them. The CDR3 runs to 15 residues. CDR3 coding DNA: TGTGCCAGCTCACCGGACACAGCGAACACCGGGGAGCTGTTTTTT. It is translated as CASSPDTANTGELFF.

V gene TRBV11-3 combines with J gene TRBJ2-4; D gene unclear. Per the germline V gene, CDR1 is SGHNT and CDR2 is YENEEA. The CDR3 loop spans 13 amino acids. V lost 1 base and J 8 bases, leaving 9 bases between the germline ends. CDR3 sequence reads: CASSLVQWDIQYF. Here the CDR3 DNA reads TGTGCCAGCAGCTTAGTCCAGTGGGACATTCAGTACTTC. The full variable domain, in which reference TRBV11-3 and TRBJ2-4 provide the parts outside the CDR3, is EAGVVQSPRYKIIEKKQPVAFWCNPISGHNTLYWYLQNLGQGPELLIRYENEEAVDDSQLPKDRFSAERLKGVDSTLKIQPAELGDSAVYLCASSLVQWDIQYFGAGTRLSVL.

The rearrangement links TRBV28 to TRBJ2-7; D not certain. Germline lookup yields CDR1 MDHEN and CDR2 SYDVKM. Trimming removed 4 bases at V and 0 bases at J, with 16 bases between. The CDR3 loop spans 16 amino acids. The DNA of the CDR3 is TGTGCCAGCAGTTCCATCTCGCCCAGGTCCTCCTACGAGCAGTACTTC. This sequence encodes CASSSISPRSSYEQYF.

CDR3 DNA: TGTGCCAGCAGTCTGGGAATCGGGCTCTATGGCTACACCTTC. Amino acids: CASSLGIGLYGYTF. The rearrangement joins TRBV6-5 to TRBJ1-2, with no clear D. The CDR3 extends over 14 amino acids. In germline, CDR1 is MNHEY, CDR2 SVGAGI. Trimming left V 5 bases short and J 4 bases short, with 14 bases between.

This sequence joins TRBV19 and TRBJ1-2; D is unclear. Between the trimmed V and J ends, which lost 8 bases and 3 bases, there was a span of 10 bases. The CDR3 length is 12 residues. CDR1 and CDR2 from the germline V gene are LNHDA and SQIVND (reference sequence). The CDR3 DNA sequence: TGTGCCAGTTCGTATACCGACTATGGCTACACCTTC. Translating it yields CASSYTDYGYTF.

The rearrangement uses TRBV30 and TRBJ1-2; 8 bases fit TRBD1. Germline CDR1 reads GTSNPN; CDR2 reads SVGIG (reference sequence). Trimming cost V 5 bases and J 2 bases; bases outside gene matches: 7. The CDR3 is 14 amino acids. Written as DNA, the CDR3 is TGTGCCTGGGACTTGGACAGGGAGAACTATGGCTACACCTTC. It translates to CAWDLDRENYGYTF.

This CDR3 reads CASGGDAGELFF. The CDR3 DNA follows: TGTGCCAGCGGGGGGGACGCCGGGGAGCTGTTTTTT. The J gene is TRBJ2-2, the V gene TRBV27; 7 bases line up with TRBD2. CDR3 length equals 12 residues. V lost 8 bases to trimming and J lost 6 bases; unmatched junction nucleotides: 3. Germline V gene data show CDR1 as MNHEY and CDR2 as SMNVEV (reference sequence).

The CDR3, as DNA: TGCGCCAGCAGGGTAGCGGGGGGGCCAGAGACCCAGTACTTC. As protein: CASRVAGGPETQYF. This chain links TRBV10-1 with TRBJ2-5, with 11 nucleotides matching TRBD2. The V gene end was trimmed by 6 bases and the J gene end by 4 bases; junction bases not matched to a gene: 4. Germline CDR1 reads WNHNN; CDR2 reads SYGVQD (reference sequence). The CDR3 loop spans 14 amino acids.

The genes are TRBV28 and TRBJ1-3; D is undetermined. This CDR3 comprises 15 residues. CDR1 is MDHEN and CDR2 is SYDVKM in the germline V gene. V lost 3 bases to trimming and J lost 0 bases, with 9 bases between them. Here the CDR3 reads CASSFYWLSGNTIYF. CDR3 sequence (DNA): TGTGCCAGCAGTTTTTATTGGCTCTCTGGAAACACCATATATTTT.

CDR3 amino acids: CASSQLAESTDTQYF. The CDR3 DNA follows: TGCGCCAGCAGCCAACTAGCGGAAAGCACAGATACGCAGTATTTT. The chain couples TRBV4-1 to TRBJ2-3, with TRBD2 matching 7 bases. V gave up 2 bases and J gave up 0 bases; unmatched junction bases: 2. From germline, CDR1 is MGHRA and CDR2 YSYEKL. CDR3 length equals 15 residues.

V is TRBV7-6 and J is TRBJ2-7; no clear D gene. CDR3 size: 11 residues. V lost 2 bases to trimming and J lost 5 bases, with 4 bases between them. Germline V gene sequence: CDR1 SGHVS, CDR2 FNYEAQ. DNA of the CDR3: TGTGCCAGCAGCTTAAGGGACGAGCAGTACTTC. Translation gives CASSLRDEQYF. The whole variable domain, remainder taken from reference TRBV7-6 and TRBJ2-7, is GAGVSQSPRYKVTKRGQDVALRCDPISGHVSLYWYRQALGQGPEFLTYFNYEAQQDKSGLPNDRFSAERPEGSISTLTIQRTEQRDSAMYRCASSLRDEQYFGPGTRLTVT.

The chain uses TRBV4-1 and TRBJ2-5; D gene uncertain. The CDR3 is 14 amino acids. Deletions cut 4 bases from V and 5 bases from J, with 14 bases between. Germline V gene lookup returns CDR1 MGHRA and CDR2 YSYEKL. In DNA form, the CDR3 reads TGCGCCAGCAGCCCCCGTCGGTCTGCGGAGACCCAGTACTTC. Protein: CASSPRRSAETQYF.

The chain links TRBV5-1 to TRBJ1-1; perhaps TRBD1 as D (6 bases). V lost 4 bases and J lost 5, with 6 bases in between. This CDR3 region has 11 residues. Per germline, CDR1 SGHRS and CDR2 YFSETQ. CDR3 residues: CASSRGTEAFF. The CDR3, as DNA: TGCGCCAGCAGCAGGGGGACTGAAGCTTTCTTT.

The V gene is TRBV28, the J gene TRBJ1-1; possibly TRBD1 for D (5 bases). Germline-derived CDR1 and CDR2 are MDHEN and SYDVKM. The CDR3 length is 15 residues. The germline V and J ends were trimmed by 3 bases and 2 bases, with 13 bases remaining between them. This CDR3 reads CASSFMGPPNTEAFF. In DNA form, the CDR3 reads TGTGCCAGCAGTTTTATGGGGCCACCCAACACTGAAGCTTTCTTT. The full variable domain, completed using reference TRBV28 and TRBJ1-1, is DVKVTQSSRYLVKRTGEKVFLECVQDMDHENMFWYRQDPGLGLRLIYFSYDVKMKEKGDIPEGYSVSREKKERFSLILESASTNQTSMYLCASSFMGPPNTEAFFGQGTRLTVV.

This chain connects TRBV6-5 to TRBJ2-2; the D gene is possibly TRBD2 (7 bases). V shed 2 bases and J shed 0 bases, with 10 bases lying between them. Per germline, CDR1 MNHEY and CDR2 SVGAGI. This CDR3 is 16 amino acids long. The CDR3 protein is CASSYGGGANTGELFF. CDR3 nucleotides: TGTGCCAGCAGTTACGGGGGGGGCGCGAACACCGGGGAGCTGTTTTTT.

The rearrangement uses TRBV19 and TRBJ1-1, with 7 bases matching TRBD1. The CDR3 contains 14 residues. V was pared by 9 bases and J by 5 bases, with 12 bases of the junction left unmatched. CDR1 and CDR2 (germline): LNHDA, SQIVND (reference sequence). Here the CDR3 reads CASRKTGWDTEAFF. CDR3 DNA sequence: TGTGCCAGCAGAAAGACAGGGTGGGATACTGAAGCTTTCTTT.

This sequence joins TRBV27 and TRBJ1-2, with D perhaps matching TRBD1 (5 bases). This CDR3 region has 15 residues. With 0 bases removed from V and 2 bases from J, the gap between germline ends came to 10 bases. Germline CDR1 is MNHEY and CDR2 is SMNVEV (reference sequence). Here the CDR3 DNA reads TGTGCCAGCAGTTTATCCGGGACGGGAAACTATGGCTACACCTTC. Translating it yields CASSLSGTGNYGYTF.

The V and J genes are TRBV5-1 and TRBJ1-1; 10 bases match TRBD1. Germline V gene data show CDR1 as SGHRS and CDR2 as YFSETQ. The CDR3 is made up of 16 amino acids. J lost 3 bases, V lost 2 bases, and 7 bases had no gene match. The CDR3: CASSFGTGEMDTEAFF. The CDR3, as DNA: TGCGCCAGCAGCTTCGGGACAGGGGAAATGGACACTGAAGCTTTCTTT.